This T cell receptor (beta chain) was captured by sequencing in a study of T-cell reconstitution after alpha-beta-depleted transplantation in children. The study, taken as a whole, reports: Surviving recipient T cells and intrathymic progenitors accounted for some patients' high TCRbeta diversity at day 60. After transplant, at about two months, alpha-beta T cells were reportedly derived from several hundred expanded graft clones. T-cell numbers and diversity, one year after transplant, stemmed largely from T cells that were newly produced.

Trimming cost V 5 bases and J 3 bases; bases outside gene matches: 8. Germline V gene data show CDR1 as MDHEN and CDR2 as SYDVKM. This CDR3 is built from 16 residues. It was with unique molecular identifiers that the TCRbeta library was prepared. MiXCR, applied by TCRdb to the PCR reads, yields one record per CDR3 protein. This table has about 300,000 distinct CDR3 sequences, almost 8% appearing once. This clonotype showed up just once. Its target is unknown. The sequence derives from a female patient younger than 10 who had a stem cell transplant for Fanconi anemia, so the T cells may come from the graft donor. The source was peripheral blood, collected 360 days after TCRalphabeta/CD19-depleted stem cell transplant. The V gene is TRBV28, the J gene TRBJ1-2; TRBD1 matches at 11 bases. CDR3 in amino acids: CASSPDRGRQDYGYTF. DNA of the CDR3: TGTGCCAGCAGTCCGGACAGGGGGCGTCAGGACTATGGCTACACCTTC.